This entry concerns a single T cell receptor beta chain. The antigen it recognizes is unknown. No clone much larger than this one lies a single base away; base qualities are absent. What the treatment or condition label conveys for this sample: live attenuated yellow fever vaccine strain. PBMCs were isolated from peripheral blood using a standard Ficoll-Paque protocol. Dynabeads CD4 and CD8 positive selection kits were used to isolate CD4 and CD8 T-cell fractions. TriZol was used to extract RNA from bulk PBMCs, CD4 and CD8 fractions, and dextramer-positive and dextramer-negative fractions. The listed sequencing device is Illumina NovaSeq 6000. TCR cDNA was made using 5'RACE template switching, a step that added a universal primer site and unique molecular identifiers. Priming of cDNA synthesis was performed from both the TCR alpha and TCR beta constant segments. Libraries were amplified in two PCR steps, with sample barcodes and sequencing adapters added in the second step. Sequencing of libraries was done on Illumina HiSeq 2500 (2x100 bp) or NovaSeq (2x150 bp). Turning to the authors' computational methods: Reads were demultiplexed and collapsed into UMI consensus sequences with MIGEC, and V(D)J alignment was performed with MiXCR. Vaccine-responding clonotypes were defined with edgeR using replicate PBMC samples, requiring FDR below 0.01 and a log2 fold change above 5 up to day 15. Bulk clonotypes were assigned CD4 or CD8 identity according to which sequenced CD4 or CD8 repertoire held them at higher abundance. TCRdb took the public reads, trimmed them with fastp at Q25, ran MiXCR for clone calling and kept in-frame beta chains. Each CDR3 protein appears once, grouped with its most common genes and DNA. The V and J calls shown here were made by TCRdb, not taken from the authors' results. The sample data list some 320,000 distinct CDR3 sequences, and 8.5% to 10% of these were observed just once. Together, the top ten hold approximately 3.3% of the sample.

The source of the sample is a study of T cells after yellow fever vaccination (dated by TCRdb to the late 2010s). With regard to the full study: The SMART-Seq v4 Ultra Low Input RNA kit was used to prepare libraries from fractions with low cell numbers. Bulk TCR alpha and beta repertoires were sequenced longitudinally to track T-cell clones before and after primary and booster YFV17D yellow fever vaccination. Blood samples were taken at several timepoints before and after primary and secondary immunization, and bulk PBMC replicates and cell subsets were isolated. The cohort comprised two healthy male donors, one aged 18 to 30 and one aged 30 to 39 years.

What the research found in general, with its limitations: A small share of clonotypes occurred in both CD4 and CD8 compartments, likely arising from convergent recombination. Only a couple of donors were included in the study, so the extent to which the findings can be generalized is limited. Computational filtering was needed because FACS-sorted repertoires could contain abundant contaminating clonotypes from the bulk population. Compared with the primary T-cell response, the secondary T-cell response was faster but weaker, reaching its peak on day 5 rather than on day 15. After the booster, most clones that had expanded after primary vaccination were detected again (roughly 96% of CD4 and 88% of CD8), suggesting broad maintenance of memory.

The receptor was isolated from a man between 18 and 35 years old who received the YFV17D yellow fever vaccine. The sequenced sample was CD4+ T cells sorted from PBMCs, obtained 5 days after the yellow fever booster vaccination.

The DNA sequence reads TGCGCCAGCAGCCTCCTCGGAGGGGCAGAAGCTTTCTTT. Translation gives CASSLLGGAEAFF. The sequence links TRBV4-1 to TRBJ1-1; TRBD1 is perhaps the D gene, given 5 matching bases. The CDR3 contains 13 residues, cysteine and phenylalanine counted. Left in the record is the CDR3 DNA by itself, 39 bases read in frame from the first base. The V end loses 4 bases and the J end loses 8 bases, and a stretch of 14 bases separates them. In the germline V gene, CDR1 corresponds to MGHRA and CDR2 to YSYEKL.